The source of this T cell receptor (beta chain) is a study of blood T cells in healthy people across ages. Around 9.5 milliliters of peripheral blood were drawn from each donor. Each sample used at least 6.5 million PBMCs. Through a sample-barcoded 5' primer and a J-beta primer mix, a second PCR was run for about 7 to 12 cycles. TCRdb re-called the 5' RACE reads through MiXCR, storing one row per CDR3 protein. The table includes some 1.7 million distinct CDR3 sequences, 25% to 30% detected once. CDR1 is LGHNA, CDR2 YSLEER, per germline. The CDR3 has 15 amino acids. V dropped 0 bases and J dropped 7 bases, with 15 bases sitting between them.

Sequencing used blood. The genes are TRBV4-3 and TRBJ1-2; D remains unclear. This receptor was identified in a young woman in good health. CDR3 protein: CASSQERGTTAGYTF. CDR3 nucleotide sequence: TGCGCCAGCAGCCAAGAGCGGGGTACTACGGCTGGCTACACCTTC.